A single sample gave rise to the 17 T cell receptor beta chains below, sequenced in a study of cytomegalovirus exposure and HLA in healthy donors. The PCR ran on 60 Vbeta and 13 Jbeta primers. The data were produced by immunoSEQ multiplex PCR, yet TCRdb's version contains in-frame clones alone and is incomplete. The sample yields 140,000 or so clones, over 60% seen once. The material sequenced was PBMCs. The origin of the receptors is a middle-aged man in good health and CMV-seronegative.

V is TRBV2 and J is TRBJ2-7, with 9 nucleotides matching TRBD2. CDR3 size: 15 residues. The J segment lost 3 bases and the V segment lost 6 bases, leaving 9 bases of the junction unmatched. In germline, CDR1 is SNHLY, CDR2 FYNNEI. The CDR3 reads CASRGTSSPLYEQYF. CDR3 bases: TGTGCCAGCAGGGGGACTAGCAGCCCACTCTACGAGCAGTACTTC.

This rearrangement joins TRBV2 to TRBJ2-5, with 7 bases fitting TRBD2. The CDR3 has 13 residues. With V trimmed by 6 bases and J by 4 bases, 5 bases remained unmatched. Germline V CDR1 and CDR2: SNHLY, FYNNEI. CDR3 nucleotides: TGTGCCAGCAGGACGGGGGGTCCAGAGACCCAGTACTTC. Protein: CASRTGGPETQYF.

The V call is TRBV5-1, the J call TRBJ1-3, with D possibly matching TRBD1 (6 bases). The V and J ends lost 4 bases and 7 bases respectively, with 18 bases between them. The germline gives CDR1 SGHRS, CDR2 YFSETQ. This CDR3 has 15 residues. This CDR3 reads CASSHTGPPENTIYF. CDR3 DNA sequence: TGCGCCAGCAGCCACACAGGGCCCCCGGAGAACACCATATATTTT.

This clone was seen only once. In DNA, the CDR3 is TGTGCCAGCAGCCCCCGGAGGGTTGCTACTATTAGGAATGGGAATGAGCAGTTCTTC. It yields the protein CASSPRRVATIRNGNEQFF. This chain uses TRBV7-8 with TRBJ2-1, with D maybe TRBD2 (6 bases). V was pared by 5 bases and J by 7 bases, with 30 bases between. The CDR3 runs 19 residues. Germline V gene lookup returns CDR1 SGHVS and CDR2 FQNEAQ.

This CDR3 reads CASSQDGDMKGYTF. CDR3 DNA sequence: TGCGCCAGCAGCCAAGATGGGGACATGAAGGGCTACACCTTC. This sequence joins TRBV4-1 and TRBJ1-2; D perhaps matches TRBD1 (6 bases). The V end was cut by 0 bases, the J end by 8 bases, with 13 bases between. The CDR3 is made up of 14 amino acids. The germline CDR1 and CDR2 sequences are MGHRA and YSYEKL.

There are a few counts of this clone. This chain connects TRBV7-9 to TRBJ2-7; D perhaps matches TRBD1 (5 bases). V was shortened by 4 bases and J by 3 bases, with 22 bases between the two germline ends. Germline CDR1 is SEHNR and CDR2 is FQNEAQ (reference sequence). The CDR3 consists of 17 residues. The CDR3 reads CASSSTGSRVRDYEQYF. The CDR3 nucleotides are TGTGCCAGCAGCTCCACTGGGTCGCGTGTCAGGGACTACGAGCAGTACTTC.

This chain joins TRBV6-5 and TRBJ2-1; 7 nucleotides match TRBD2. The CDR3 runs 15 residues. Germline V gives CDR1 MNHEY, CDR2 SVGAGI. V gave up 2 bases and J gave up 8 bases; unmatched junction bases: 9. Here the CDR3 DNA reads TGTGCCAGCAGTTACGCGGCGGGAGCACAGTATGAGCAGTTCTTC. Amino acids: CASSYAAGAQYEQFF.

The V gene is TRBV5-1, the J gene TRBJ1-4; D perhaps matches TRBD1 (6 bases). Trimming cost V 0 bases and J 8 bases, with 14 bases left between them. This CDR3 has 15 residues. CDR1 is SGHRS and CDR2 is YFSETQ in the germline V gene. CDR3 in amino acids: CASSLAGGQSEKLFF. The CDR3 region has the DNA TGCGCCAGCAGCTTGGCCGGGGGGCAATCGGAAAAACTGTTTTTT.

This clone was observed a few times. The chain is built from TRBV28 and TRBJ1-1; the D gene is possibly TRBD1 (6 bases). The V end lost 3 bases, the J end lost 1 base, and 18 bases lay between the germline ends. Germline values: CDR1 MDHEN, CDR2 SYDVKM. CDR3 length: 17 residues. CDR3 nucleotide sequence: TGTGCCAGCAGTTTTCAGGGCTTCGGACAGAAGAACACTGAAGCTTTCTTT. It is translated as CASSFQGFGQKNTEAFF.

The chain is built from TRBV30 and TRBJ2-1, with 7 bases identical to TRBD2. There are 14 residues in the CDR3. J gave up 1 base and V 4 bases, and 4 bases lay outside the gene matches. Germline CDR1 and CDR2: GTSNPN and SVGIG (reference sequence). CDR3 DNA sequence: TGTGCCTGGATGAGCGGGATGTCCTACAATGAGCAGTTCTTC. This translates into CAWMSGMSYNEQFF.

The chain recombines TRBV7-9 with TRBJ1-5; D possibly corresponds to TRBD1 (6 bases). This CDR3 has 14 residues. Trimming stripped 5 bases from V and 5 bases from J, with 13 bases between. Germline CDR1 and CDR2: SEHNR and FQNEAQ (reference sequence). CDR3 amino acids: CASSAPGEYQPQHF. The CDR3 region has the DNA TGTGCCAGCAGCGCCCCAGGGGAATATCAGCCCCAGCATTTT.

The V gene is TRBV5-4, the J gene TRBJ2-5; TRBD2 matches at 8 bases. The CDR3 length is 14 residues. Germline V CDR1 and CDR2: SGHNT, YYREEE (reference sequence). Trimming took 4 bases from V and 4 from J; bases not matched to a gene: 6. The CDR3 region has the DNA TGTGCCAGCAGCGACGGGGGGGGGCGAGAGACCCAGTACTTC. Translating gives CASSDGGGRETQYF.

This clone was seen only a few times. J is TRBJ1-3 and V is TRBV30, with D perhaps matching TRBD1 (5 bases). V was shortened by 2 bases and J by 4 bases, with 12 bases between the two germline ends. The CDR3 extends over 14 amino acids. CDR1 and CDR2 from the germline V gene are GTSNPN and SVGIG (reference sequence). The CDR3 sequence: CAWSPGLSGNTIYF. In DNA, the CDR3 is TGTGCCTGGAGTCCAGGGTTATCAGGAAACACCATATATTTT. Complete variable domain (other parts from reference TRBV30 and TRBJ1-3): SQTIHQWPATLVQPVGSPLSLECTVEGTSNPNLYWYRQAAGRGLQLLFYSVGIGQISSEVPQNLSASRPQDRQFILSSKKLLLSDSGFYLCAWSPGLSGNTIYFGEGSWLTVV.

The chain couples TRBV10-3 to TRBJ2-7; D might be TRBD2 (6 bases). Trimming pared 5 bases from V and 2 bases from J, leaving 16 bases between. The germline V gene encodes CDR1 ENHRY and CDR2 SYGVKD. This CDR3 contains 15 residues. The CDR3 region is CAISLESGSAYEQYF. The CDR3 DNA reads TGTGCCATCAGTCTCGAAAGCGGGTCAGCCTACGAGCAGTACTTC.

The V and J genes are TRBV18 and TRBJ1-4; weak D call: TRBD1 (5 bases). This CDR3 region has 14 residues. V shed 4 bases and J shed 2 bases, with 8 bases lying between them. Germline V gene lookup returns CDR1 KGHSH and CDR2 LQKENI. Here the CDR3 reads CASSLRVTNEKLFF. The CDR3 DNA reads TGTGCCAGCTCACTCAGGGTGACTAATGAAAAACTGTTTTTT.

A few counts support this clone. This chain connects TRBV5-6 to TRBJ2-7, with 12 bases lining up with TRBD1. J gave up 4 bases and V 4 bases, and 9 bases lay outside the gene matches. In germline, CDR1 is SGHDT, CDR2 YYEEEE. The CDR3 consists of 16 residues. The CDR3 sequence is CASSRKGQGARYEQYF. CDR3 nucleotides: TGTGCCAGCAGCCGTAAGGGACAGGGGGCTCGATACGAGCAGTACTTC.

The V and J genes are TRBV27 and TRBJ1-6; possible D gene TRBD1, 6 bases. There are 15 residues in the CDR3. CDR1 is MNHEY, CDR2 SMNVEV, per germline (reference sequence). Trimming took 3 bases from V and 9 from J, leaving 15 bases between them. The chain's CDR3 is CASSFRDTAGSPLHF. The DNA of the CDR3 is TGTGCCAGCAGTTTCCGGGACACCGCAGGTTCACCCCTCCACTTT.